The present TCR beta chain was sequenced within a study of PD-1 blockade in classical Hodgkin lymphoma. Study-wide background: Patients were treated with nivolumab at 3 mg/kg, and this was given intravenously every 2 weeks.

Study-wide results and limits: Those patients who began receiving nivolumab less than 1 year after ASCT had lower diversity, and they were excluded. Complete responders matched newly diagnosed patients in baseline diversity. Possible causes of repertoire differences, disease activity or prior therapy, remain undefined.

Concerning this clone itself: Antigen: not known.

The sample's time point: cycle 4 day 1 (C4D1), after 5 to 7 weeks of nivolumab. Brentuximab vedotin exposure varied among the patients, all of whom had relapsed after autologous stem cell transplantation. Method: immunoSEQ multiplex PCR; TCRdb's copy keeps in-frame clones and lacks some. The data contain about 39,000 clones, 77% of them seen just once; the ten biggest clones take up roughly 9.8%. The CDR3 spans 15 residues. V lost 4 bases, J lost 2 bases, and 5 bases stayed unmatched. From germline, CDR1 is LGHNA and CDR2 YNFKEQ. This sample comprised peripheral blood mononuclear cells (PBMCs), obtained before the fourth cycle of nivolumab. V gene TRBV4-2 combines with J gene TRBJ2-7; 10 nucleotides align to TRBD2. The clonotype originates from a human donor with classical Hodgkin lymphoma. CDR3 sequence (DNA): TGTGCCAGCAGCCTAGGACTAGCGGAGACCTACGAGCAGTACTTC. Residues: CASSLGLAETYEQYF.